One and the same sample provided the 18 T cell receptor beta chains below, sequenced in a study of T cells after yellow fever vaccination. In TCRdb, the 5' RACE reads were re-called with MiXCR into one record per CDR3 protein. The sample includes 500,000 to 650,000 distinct CDR3 sequences, 9% to 15% seen only once; the top ten take 14% to 15%. This material consisted of PBMCs, taken on the day of the yellow fever booster vaccination. The source is a man aged 25-45 years who received the YFV17D yellow fever vaccine.

J is TRBJ2-3 and V is TRBV5-1; D possibly uses TRBD1 or TRBD2 (6 bases each). With 3 bases removed from V and 2 bases from J, the gap between germline ends came to 13 bases. The length of the CDR3 is 15 residues. CDR1 is SGHRS, CDR2 YFSETQ, per germline. The CDR3 loop is CASSWTGAATDTQYF. The DNA of the CDR3 is TGCGCCAGCAGCTGGACGGGGGCGGCCACAGATACGCAGTATTTT.

This clonotype has just a few counts. The chain recombines TRBV14 with TRBJ2-7, with 9 bases identical to TRBD1. In germline, CDR1 is SGHDN, CDR2 FVKESK. CDR3 length: 15 amino acids. Trimming removed 8 bases from V and 6 bases from J; junction bases left unmatched: 14. CDR3 sequence reads: CASGKLQGATGEQYF. The CDR3, as DNA: TGTGCCAGCGGCAAATTACAGGGGGCCACTGGCGAGCAGTACTTC.

The chain couples TRBV9 to TRBJ2-1; a weak D match, TRBD1 (6 bases). The CDR3 runs 14 residues. Deletions cut 3 bases from V and 12 bases from J, with 19 bases between. Germline V gives CDR1 SGDLS, CDR2 YYNGEE. The CDR3 DNA reads as TGTGCCAGCAGCGGCGTTACAGGGTTTGGTGGGCAGTTCTTC. Translating it yields CASSGVTGFGGQFF. The whole variable domain, remainder taken from reference TRBV9 and TRBJ2-1, is DSGVTQTPKHLITATGQRVTLRCSPRSGDLSVYWYQQSLDQGLQFLIQYYNGEERAKGNILERFSAQQFPDLHSELNLSSLELGDSALYFCASSGVTGFGGQFFGPGTRLTVL.

This clonotype was seen a few times. This rearrangement joins TRBV5-1 to TRBJ2-2, with no clear D. The V gene lost 7 bases and the J gene lost 5 bases, with 15 bases spanning the gap. Germline CDR1 reads SGHRS; CDR2 reads YFSETQ. This CDR3 has 14 residues. The CDR3 is CASSGQATTGELFF. The CDR3 region has the DNA TGCGCCAGCTCTGGGCAGGCAACAACCGGGGAGCTGTTTTTT. Complete variable domain (other parts from reference TRBV5-1 and TRBJ2-2): KAGVTQTPRYLIKTRGQQVTLSCSPISGHRSVSWYQQTPGQGLQFLFEYFSETQRNKGNFPGRFSGRQFSNSRSEMNVSTLELGDSALYLCASSGQATTGELFFGEGSRLTVL.

The chain joins TRBV5-1 to TRBJ2-7; 9 bases line up with TRBD1. Looked up from germline, CDR1 is SGHRS and CDR2 is YFSETQ. The CDR3 runs to 12 residues. Trimming took 6 bases from V and 7 from J; bases not matched to a gene: 5. CDR3: CASKQGANEQYF. CDR3 DNA: TGCGCCAGCAAACAGGGGGCGAATGAGCAGTACTTC.

CDR3 DNA: TGCGCCAGCAGTCTGGCGGCAGATGGCGGGGAGCTGTTTTTT. It yields the protein CASSLAADGGELFF. The genes are TRBV10-2 and TRBJ2-2; D unresolved. The CDR3 length is 14 residues. Germline assignment: CDR1 WSHSY and CDR2 SAAADI. The V end lost 5 bases, the J end lost 7 bases, and 14 bases lay between the germline ends.

CDR3: CSAISGRAYEQYF. DNA of the CDR3: TGCAGTGCTATCAGCGGGAGGGCCTACGAGCAGTACTTC. The chain combines TRBV20-1 with TRBJ2-7; 10 nucleotides align to TRBD2. Germline CDR1 reads DFQATT; CDR2 reads SNEGSKA (reference sequence). The CDR3 has 13 amino acids. V shed 4 bases, J shed 2 bases, and the junction held 2 bases outside the gene matches.

V and J are TRBV5-1 and TRBJ1-4; TRBD1 is a possible D gene (5 bases). Germline CDR1 SGHRS, CDR2 YFSETQ. The CDR3 has 16 amino acids. V lost 2 bases and J 5 bases, leaving 16 bases between the germline ends. In nucleotides, the CDR3 is TGCGCCAGCAGCTTAGATCCGGGACGGGCAAATGAAAAACTGTTTTTT. Amino acid sequence: CASSLDPGRANEKLFF.

This clonotype has only a few counts. The rearrangement uses TRBV5-6 and TRBJ1-5, with D perhaps TRBD1 (5 bases). Germline V gives CDR1 SGHDT, CDR2 YYEEEE. The CDR3 is 15 residues long. The V gene lost 0 bases and the J gene lost 2 bases, with 9 bases spanning the gap. The CDR3 is CASSLGGFGNQPQHF. DNA of the CDR3: TGTGCCAGCAGCTTGGGGGGGTTTGGCAATCAGCCCCAGCATTTT.

The sample holds a few counts of this clonotype. This rearrangement joins TRBV29-1 to TRBJ2-2, with TRBD2 identical over 12 bases. Germline V gene lookup returns CDR1 SQVTM and CDR2 ANQGSEA. The V gene end was trimmed by 6 bases and the J gene end by 7 bases; junction bases not matched to a gene: 9. The CDR3 extends over 15 amino acids. CDR3 DNA sequence: TGCAGCGTATCTCCTAGCGGGAGGGCCGTCGGGGAGCTGTTTTTT. Protein: CSVSPSGRAVGELFF.

This clonotype has more than one count but fewer than ten. The gene calls are TRBV29-1 and TRBJ2-7, with a tentative D call TRBD2 (6 bases). The CDR3 runs to 13 residues. Germline CDR1 reads SQVTM; CDR2 reads ANQGSEA. Deletions cut 6 bases from V and 2 bases from J, with 14 bases between. The CDR3 coding sequence is TGCAGCGTCTCACTGGGCGGGACCTACGAGCAGTACTTC. Its translation: CSVSLGGTYEQYF.

This clonotype showed up just once. The chain couples TRBV30 to TRBJ1-5, with TRBD1 matching over 7 bases. This CDR3 is built from 13 residues. J gave up 6 bases and V 3 bases, and 5 bases lay outside the gene matches. Germline V lookup: CDR1 GTSNPN, CDR2 SVGIG (reference sequence). CDR3 in amino acids: CAWSQGGGQPQHF. The CDR3 coding sequence is TGTGCCTGGAGCCAGGGGGGAGGTCAGCCCCAGCATTTT.

This clonotype has a handful of counts. This rearrangement joins TRBV7-8 to TRBJ1-1; possibly TRBD1 for D (5 bases). V shed 6 bases and J shed 4 bases, with 12 bases lying between them. There are 13 residues in the CDR3. Germline CDR1 reads SGHVS; CDR2 reads FQNEAQ. The CDR3 nucleotides read TGTGCCAGCAGGATTCGGGGACGCACTGAAGCTTTCTTT. Protein sequence: CASRIRGRTEAFF.

This clonotype was seen more than once but under ten times. V usage is TRBV19 and J usage is TRBJ2-5, with D maybe TRBD2 (5 bases). The length of the CDR3 is 13 residues. Trimming took off 10 bases at V and 5 bases at J, with 17 bases between the two ends. Germline CDR1 is LNHDA and CDR2 is SQIVND (reference sequence). The CDR3 nucleotides read TGTGCCACCGCCGCTAGCCGGAGCGAGACCCAGTACTTC. Translated, it gives CATAASRSETQYF.

This clonotype was seen a handful of times. V is TRBV20-1 and J is TRBJ2-2, with unresolved D. Germline assignment: CDR1 DFQATT and CDR2 SNEGSKA (reference sequence). V lost 1 base to trimming and J lost 6 bases, with 15 bases between them. CDR3 length equals 15 residues. The CDR3 loop reads CSARVDSRRAGELFF. The CDR3 coding sequence is TGCAGTGCTAGAGTGGATTCCCGACGGGCCGGGGAGCTGTTTTTT.

For this clonotype: The junction differs from germline at one of its ends, possibly a read error. The chain combines TRBV18 with TRBJ1-1; D remains unclear. Germline CDR1 KGHSH, CDR2 LQKENI. The CDR3 runs 11 residues. Here the CDR3 DNA reads TGTGCCAGCTCACCGAACAGTGAAGATTTCTTT. It encodes CASSPNSEDFF.

The rearrangement uses TRBV28 and TRBJ2-5; D possibly matches TRBD1 or TRBD2 (5 bases each). Trimming shortened V by 7 bases and J by 7 bases, and 16 bases separated the two germline ends. Germline CDR1 MDHEN, CDR2 SYDVKM. This CDR3 region has 13 residues. The CDR3 DNA reads TGTGCCAGCAAGCAACTTACTGGGGGGACCCAGTACTTC. Translated, it gives CASKQLTGGTQYF.

This clonotype was detected only a few times. The chain carries TRBV14 and TRBJ2-7; 10 bases fit TRBD1. The germline V gene has CDR1 SGHDN and CDR2 FVKESK. Unmatched junction bases numbered 6, after V lost 6 bases and J lost 7 bases. CDR3 length: 13 amino acids. The CDR3 region is CASSRDRGLEQYF. The CDR3 nucleotides read TGTGCCAGCAGTCGGGACAGGGGACTGGAGCAGTACTTC. The full variable domain, in which reference TRBV14 and TRBJ2-7 provide the parts outside the CDR3, is EAGVTQFPSHSVIEKGQTVTLRCDPISGHDNLYWYRRVMGKEIKFLLHFVKESKQDESGMPNNRFLAERTGGTYSTLKVQPAELEDSGVYFCASSRDRGLEQYFGPGTRLTVT.